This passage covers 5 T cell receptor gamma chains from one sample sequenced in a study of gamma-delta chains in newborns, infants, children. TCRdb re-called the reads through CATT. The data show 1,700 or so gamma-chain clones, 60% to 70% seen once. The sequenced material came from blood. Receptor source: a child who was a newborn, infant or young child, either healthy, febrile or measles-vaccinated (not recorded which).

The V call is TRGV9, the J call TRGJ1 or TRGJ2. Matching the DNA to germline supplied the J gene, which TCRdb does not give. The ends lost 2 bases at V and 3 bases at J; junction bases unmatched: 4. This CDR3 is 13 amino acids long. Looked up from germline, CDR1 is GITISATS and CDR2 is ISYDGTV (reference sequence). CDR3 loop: CALWEASYYKKLF. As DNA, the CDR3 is TGTGCCTTGTGGGAGGCCTCTTATTATAAGAAACTCTTT.

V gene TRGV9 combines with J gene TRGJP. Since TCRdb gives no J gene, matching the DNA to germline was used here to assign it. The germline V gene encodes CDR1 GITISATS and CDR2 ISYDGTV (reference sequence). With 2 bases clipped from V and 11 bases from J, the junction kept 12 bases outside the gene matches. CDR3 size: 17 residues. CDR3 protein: CALWEAIREVGKKIKVF. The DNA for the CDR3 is TGTGCCTTGTGGGAGGCCATCCGGGAGGTGGGCAAAAAAATCAAGGTATTT.

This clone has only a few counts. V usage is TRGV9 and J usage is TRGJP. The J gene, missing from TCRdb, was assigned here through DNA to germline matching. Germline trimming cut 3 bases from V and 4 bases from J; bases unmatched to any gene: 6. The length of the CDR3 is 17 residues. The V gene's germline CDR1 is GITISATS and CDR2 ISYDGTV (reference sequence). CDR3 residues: CALWEPQQELGKKIKVF. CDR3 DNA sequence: TGTGCCTTGTGGGAGCCCCAACAAGAGTTGGGCAAAAAAATCAAGGTATTT.

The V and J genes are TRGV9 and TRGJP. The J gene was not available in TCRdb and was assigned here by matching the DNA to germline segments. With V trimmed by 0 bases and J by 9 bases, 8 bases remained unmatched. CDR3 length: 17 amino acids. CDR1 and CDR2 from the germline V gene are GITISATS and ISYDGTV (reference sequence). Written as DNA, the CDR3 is TGTGCCTTGTGGGAGGTGGGCGAGGGGTTGGGCAAAAAAATCAAGGTATTT. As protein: CALWEVGEGLGKKIKVF.

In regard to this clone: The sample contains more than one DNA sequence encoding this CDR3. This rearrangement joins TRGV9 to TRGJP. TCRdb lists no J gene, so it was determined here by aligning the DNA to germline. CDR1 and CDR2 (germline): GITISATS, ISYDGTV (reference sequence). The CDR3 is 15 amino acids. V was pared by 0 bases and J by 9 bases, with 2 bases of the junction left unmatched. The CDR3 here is CALWEVRLGKKIKVF. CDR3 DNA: TGTGCCTTGTGGGAGGTGAGGTTGGGCAAAAAAATCAAGGTATTT.